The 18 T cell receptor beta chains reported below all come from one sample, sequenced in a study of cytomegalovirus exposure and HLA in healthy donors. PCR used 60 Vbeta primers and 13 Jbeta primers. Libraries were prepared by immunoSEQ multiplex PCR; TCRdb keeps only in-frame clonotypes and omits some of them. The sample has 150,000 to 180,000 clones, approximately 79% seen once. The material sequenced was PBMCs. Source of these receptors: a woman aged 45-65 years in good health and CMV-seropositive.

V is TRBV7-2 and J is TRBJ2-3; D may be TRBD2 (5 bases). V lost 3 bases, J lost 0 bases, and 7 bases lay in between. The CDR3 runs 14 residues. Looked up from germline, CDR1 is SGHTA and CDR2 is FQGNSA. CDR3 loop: CASSFRGSTDTQYF. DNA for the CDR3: TGTGCCAGCAGCTTCCGGGGTAGCACAGATACGCAGTATTTT.

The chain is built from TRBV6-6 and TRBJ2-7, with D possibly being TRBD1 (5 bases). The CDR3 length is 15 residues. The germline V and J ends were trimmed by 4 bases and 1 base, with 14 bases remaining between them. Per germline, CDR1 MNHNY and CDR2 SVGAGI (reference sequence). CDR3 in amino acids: CASSFDSEPSYEQYF. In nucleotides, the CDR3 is TGTGCCAGCAGTTTTGACAGCGAACCATCCTACGAGCAGTACTTC.

CDR3 amino acids: CASSDGTGVEQYF. DNA of the CDR3: TGTGCCAGCAGTGACGGGACAGGGGTTGAGCAGTACTTC. V and J are TRBV6-1 and TRBJ2-7, with 10 bases matching TRBD1. Germline CDR1 MNHNS, CDR2 SASEGT. This CDR3 is 13 amino acids long. The ends lost 3 bases at V and 7 bases at J; junction bases unmatched: 3.

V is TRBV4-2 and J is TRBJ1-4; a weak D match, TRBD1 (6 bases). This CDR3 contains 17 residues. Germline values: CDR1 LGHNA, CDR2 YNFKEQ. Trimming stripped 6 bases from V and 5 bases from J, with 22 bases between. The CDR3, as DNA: TGTGCCAGCAGGACAGGAGGAACCAAGATTCTGAATGAAAAACTGTTTTTT. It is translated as CASRTGGTKILNEKLFF.

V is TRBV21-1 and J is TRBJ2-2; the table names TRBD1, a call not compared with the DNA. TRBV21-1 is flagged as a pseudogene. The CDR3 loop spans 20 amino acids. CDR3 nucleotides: TGTGCCAGCAGCAAAGCGCTTTCGGCAGGCCCTCCGAAGAACACCGGGGAGCTGTTTTTT. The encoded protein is CASSKALSAGPPKNTGELFF.

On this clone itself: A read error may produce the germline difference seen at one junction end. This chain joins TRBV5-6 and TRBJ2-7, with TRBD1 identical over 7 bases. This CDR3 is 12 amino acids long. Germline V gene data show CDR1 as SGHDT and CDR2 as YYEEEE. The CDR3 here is CASSLGGDRAHF. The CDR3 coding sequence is TGTGCCAGCAGCTTGGGGGGAGACAGGGCCCACTTC.

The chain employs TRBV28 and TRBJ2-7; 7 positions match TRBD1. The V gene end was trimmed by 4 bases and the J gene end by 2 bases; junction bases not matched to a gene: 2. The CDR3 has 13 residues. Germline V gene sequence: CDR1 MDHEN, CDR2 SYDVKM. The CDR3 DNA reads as TGTGCCAGCAGTTCGGGACAGACCTACGAGCAGTACTTC. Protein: CASSSGQTYEQYF.

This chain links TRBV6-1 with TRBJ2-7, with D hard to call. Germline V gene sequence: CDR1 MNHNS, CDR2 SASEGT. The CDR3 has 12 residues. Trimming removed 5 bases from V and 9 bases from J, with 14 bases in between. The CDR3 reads CASSPPGGRQYF. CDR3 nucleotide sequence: TGTGCCAGCAGTCCGCCCGGCGGAAGGCAGTACTTC.

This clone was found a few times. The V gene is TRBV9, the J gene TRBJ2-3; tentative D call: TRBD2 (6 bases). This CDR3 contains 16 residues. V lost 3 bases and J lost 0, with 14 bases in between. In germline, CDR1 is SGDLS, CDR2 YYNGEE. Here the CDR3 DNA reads TGTGCCAGCAGCGATAACGCGGGGACCAGCACAGATACGCAGTATTTT. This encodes CASSDNAGTSTDTQYF.

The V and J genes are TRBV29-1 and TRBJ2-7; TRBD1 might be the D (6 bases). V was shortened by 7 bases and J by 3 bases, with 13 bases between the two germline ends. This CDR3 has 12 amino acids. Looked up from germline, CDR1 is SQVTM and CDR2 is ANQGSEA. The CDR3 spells CSGRDTNYEQYF. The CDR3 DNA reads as TGCAGCGGCCGGGACACCAACTACGAGCAGTACTTC.

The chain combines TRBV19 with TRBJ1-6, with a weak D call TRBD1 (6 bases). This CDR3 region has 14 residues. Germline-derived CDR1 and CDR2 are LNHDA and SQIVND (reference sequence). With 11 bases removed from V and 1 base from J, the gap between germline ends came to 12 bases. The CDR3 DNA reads TGTGCCGTGAGGGGGAATTCCTATAATTCACCCCTCCACTTT. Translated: CAVRGNSYNSPLHF.

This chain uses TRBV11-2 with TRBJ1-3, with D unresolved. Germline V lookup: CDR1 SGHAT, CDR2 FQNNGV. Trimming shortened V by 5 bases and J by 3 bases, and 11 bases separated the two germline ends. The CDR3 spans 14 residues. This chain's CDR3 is CASSPRSHGNTIYF. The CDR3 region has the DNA TGTGCCAGCAGCCCCCGGTCCCATGGAAACACCATATATTTT.

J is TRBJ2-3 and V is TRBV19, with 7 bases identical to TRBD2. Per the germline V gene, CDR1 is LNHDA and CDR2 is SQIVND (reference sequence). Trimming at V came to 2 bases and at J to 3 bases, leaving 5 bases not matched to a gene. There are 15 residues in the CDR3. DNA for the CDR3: TGTGCCAGTAGTATAAGGGGAGGGGAGACAGATACGCAGTATTTT. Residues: CASSIRGGETDTQYF.

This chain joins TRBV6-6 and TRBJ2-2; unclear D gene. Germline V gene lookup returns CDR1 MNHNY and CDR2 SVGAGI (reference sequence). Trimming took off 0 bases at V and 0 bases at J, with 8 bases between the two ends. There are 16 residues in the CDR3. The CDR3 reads CASSYSRVSNTGELFF. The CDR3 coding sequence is TGTGCCAGCAGTTACTCTCGCGTTTCGAACACCGGGGAGCTGTTTTTT.

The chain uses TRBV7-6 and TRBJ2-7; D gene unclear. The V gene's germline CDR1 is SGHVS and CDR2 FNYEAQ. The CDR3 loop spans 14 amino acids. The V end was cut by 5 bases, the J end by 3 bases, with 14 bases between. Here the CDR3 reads CASSPKADIYEQYF. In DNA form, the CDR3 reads TGTGCCAGCAGCCCTAAGGCAGACATCTACGAGCAGTACTTC.

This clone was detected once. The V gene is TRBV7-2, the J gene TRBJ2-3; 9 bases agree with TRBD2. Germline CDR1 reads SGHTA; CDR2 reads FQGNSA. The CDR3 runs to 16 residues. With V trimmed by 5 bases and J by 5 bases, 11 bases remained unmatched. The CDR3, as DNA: TGTGCCAGCAGCCCGGGACTAGCTGCTTTCAAAGATACGCAGTATTTT. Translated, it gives CASSPGLAAFKDTQYF.

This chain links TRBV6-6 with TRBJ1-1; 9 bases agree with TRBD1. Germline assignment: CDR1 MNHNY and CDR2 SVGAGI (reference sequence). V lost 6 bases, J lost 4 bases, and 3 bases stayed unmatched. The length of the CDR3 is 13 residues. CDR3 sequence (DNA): TGTGCCAGCAGCACGACAGGGGGCACTGAAGCTTTCTTT. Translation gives CASSTTGGTEAFF.

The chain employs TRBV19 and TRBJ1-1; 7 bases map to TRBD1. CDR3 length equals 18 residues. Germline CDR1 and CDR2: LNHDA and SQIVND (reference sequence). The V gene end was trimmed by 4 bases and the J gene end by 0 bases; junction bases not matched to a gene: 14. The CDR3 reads CASSKGRGQAIMNTEAFF. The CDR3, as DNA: TGTGCCAGTAGTAAGGGACGTGGACAGGCTATTATGAACACTGAAGCTTTCTTT. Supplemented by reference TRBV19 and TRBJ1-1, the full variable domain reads DGGITQSPKYLFRKEGQNVTLSCEQNLNHDAMYWYRQDPGQGLRLIYYSQIVNDFQKGDIAEGYSVSREKKESFPLTVTSAQKNPTAFYLCASSKGRGQAIMNTEAFFGQGTRLTVV.